This T cell receptor beta chain is from a study of T cell responses to AZD1222 COVID-19 vaccine. Concerning this clone itself: Its specificity is unknown.

Method: immunoSEQ multiplex PCR; TCRdb's copy keeps in-frame clones and lacks some. This sample has approximately 84,000 clones, with 75% to 90% found just once. CDR1 and CDR2 from the germline V gene are LGHDT and YNNKEL (reference sequence). V was cut by 7 bases and J by 3 bases, with 15 bases left in between. CDR3 size: 14 residues. Findings and limits, study-wide: Along spike, vaccine-associated CD4 TCRs were found throughout, with dominance at 160-218 and 743-854. Donors were largely white British and mainly female; clonal diversity was possibly underestimated. Reportedly, close to half of spike-specific TCRs are directed against unmutated variant regions. Spike-specific TCR breadth and depth both grew after two AZD1222 doses.

The receptor was isolated from an adult who received the AZD1222 COVID-19 vaccine. The chain carries TRBV3-1 (or the pseudogene TRBV3-2) and TRBJ2-5, with D perhaps matching TRBD1 or TRBD2 (5 bases each). This material consisted of peripheral blood, taken 28 days after the second AZD1222 dose. CDR3 sequence (DNA): TGTGCCAGCACCCCCAGTTGGGGGAAAGAGACCCAGTACTTC. It translates to CASTPSWGKETQYF.